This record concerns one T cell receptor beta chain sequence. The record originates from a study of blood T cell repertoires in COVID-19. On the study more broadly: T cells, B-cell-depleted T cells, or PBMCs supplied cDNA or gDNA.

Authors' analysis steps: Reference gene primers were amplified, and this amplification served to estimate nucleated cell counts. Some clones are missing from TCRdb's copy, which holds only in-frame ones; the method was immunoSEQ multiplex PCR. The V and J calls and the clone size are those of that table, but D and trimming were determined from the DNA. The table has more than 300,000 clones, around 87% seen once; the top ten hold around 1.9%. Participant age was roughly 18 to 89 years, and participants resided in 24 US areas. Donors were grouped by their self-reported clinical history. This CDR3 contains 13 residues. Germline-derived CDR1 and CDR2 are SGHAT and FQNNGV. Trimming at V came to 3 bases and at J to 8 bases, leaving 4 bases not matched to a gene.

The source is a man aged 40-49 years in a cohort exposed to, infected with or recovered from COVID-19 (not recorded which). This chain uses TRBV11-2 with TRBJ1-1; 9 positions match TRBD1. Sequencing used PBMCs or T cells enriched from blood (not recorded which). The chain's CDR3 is CASSFHGQGEAFF. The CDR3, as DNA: TGTGCCAGCAGCTTCCACGGACAGGGGGAAGCTTTCTTT.